This is a list of T cell receptor beta chains from one sample in a study of vaccination and CD4 T cells after COVID-19. What these receptors recognize is not known. TCRdb processed the PCR reads anew with MiXCR; each CDR3 protein has one entry. The sample holds 9,000 to 10,000 distinct CDR3 sequences, under 35% seen once. Sequencing was done on a sample of CD4+ T cells from blood, cultured in vitro. These receptors were taken from a human donor in good health. Both conserved end residues are part of each CDR3. A D gene is named only where the DNA matches it firmly. Clone size is given for some rows only: seen once, a few or many times, or a class if the clone is expanded.

v_call	cdr3_length	j_call	clone_size	d_call	cdr3_aa	cdr3_nt
TRBV20-1	15	TRBJ2-3	NA	TRBD2	CSPSGRARGTDTQYF	TGCAGTCCTAGCGGGAGAGCTCGGGGCACAGATACGCAGTATTTT
TRBV6-1	15	TRBJ2-1	NA	NA	CASRSTDLSYNEQFF	TGTGCCAGCAGATCGACAGATCTCTCCTACAATGAGCAGTTCTTC
TRBV25-1	14	TRBJ2-1	NA	TRBD2	CASSQFYSSGSPFF	TGTGCCAGCAGCCAATTCTATTCTAGCGGGAGTCCTTTCTTC
TRBV20-1	17	TRBJ1-2	few	TRBD1	CSARDRGGRGISYGYTF	TGCAGTGCTAGAGATAGGGGGGGCAGGGGGATCAGCTATGGCTACACCTTC
TRBV27	16	TRBJ2-1	NA	TRBD2	CASSFLLAGVPNEQFF	TGTGCCAGCAGTTTCCTACTAGCGGGAGTACCCAATGAGCAGTTCTTC
TRBV20-1	16	TRBJ2-1	NA	TRBD2	CSATSTSGGSYNEQFF	TGCAGTGCTACCTCCACTAGCGGAGGCTCCTACAATGAGCAGTTCTTC
TRBV2	16	TRBJ1-4	NA	NA	CASSEALRGLHEKLFF	TGTGCCAGCAGTGAAGCGCTTCGGGGACTACACGAAAAACTGTTTTTT
TRBV10-3	16	TRBJ2-7	NA	TRBD1	CAISESGTEGLDEQYF	TGTGCCATCAGTGAGAGTGGGACAGAGGGCTTGGACGAGCAGTACTTC
TRBV12-3/TRBV12-4	15	TRBJ1-5	NA	NA	CASSLVAGRNQPQHF	TGTGCCAGCAGTTTAGTGGCGGGCCGGAATCAGCCCCAGCATTTT
TRBV25-1	15	TRBJ1-6	NA	TRBD1	CASSELDRPNSPLHF	TGTGCCAGCAGTGAATTGGACAGGCCAAATTCACCCCTCCACTTT